This passage covers 27 T cell receptor beta chains from one sample sequenced in a study of blood T cell repertoires in COVID-19 (dated by TCRdb to about 2020). Libraries were prepared through the immunoSEQ multiplex PCR assay. TCRdb carries this immuneACCESS record with in-frame sequences only. Its versions omit some clonotypes, under half of them owing to an unresolved V gene in the studies checked, with the rest unexplained. In this sample the table shows tens of thousands of clones, around 90% of which occur a single time. Roughly 5.4% of the sample comes from the top ten. The sample consisted of peripheral blood. These TCRs come from a man aged 55 to 70 with active COVID-19.

The chain links TRBV11-1 to TRBJ2-3; weak D call: TRBD1 (6 bases). CDR3 size: 15 residues. The V end was cut by 2 bases, the J end by 2 bases, with 11 bases between. CDR1 is SGHAT and CDR2 is FQDESV in the germline V gene (reference sequence). The CDR3 loop is CASSLKQGNTDTQYF. Written as DNA, the CDR3 is TGTGCCAGCAGCTTAAAACAGGGAAACACAGATACGCAGTATTTT. Using reference TRBV11-1 and TRBJ2-3 for the parts outside the CDR3, the full variable domain is EAEVAQSPRYKITEKSQAVAFWCDPISGHATLYWYRQILGQGPELLVQFQDESVVDDSQLPKDRFSAERLKGVDSTLKIQPAELGDSAMYLCASSLKQGNTDTQYFGPGTRLTVL.

J is TRBJ1-1 and V is TRBV19; TRBD1 agrees at 7 bases. Germline CDR1 and CDR2: LNHDA and SQIVND (reference sequence). This CDR3 is built from 15 residues. J lost 0 bases, V lost 3 bases, and 4 bases had no gene match. The DNA of the CDR3 is TGTGCCAGTAGTATTTTACAGGGGATGAACACTGAAGCTTTCTTT. Translating gives CASSILQGMNTEAFF.

The chain uses TRBV27 and TRBJ2-1; TRBD2 matches at 14 bases. Germline-derived CDR1 and CDR2 are MNHEY and SMNVEV (reference sequence). This CDR3 comprises 19 residues. V shed 7 bases and J 6 bases; nucleotides not matched to a gene: 17. In nucleotides, the CDR3 is TGTGCCAGCACTCGCTCGGGACTAGCGGGGGATAGCAGCCGCAATGAGCAGTTCTTC. Translating it yields CASTRSGLAGDSSRNEQFF.

CDR3 sequence (DNA): TGTGCCACCAGTGATTACGGCAGGGCACGCGGCTACACCTTC. Translation: CATSDYGRARGYTF. The rearrangement uses TRBV24-1 and TRBJ1-2, with D possibly TRBD1 on 5 matching bases. The CDR3 sequence is 14 residues long. Deletions cut 2 bases from V and 8 bases from J, with 14 bases between. The germline V gene has CDR1 KGHDR and CDR2 SFDVKD.

The V call is TRBV19, the J call TRBJ2-1, with 12 bases lining up with TRBD2. Germline loops: CDR1 LNHDA, CDR2 SQIVND (reference sequence). Trimming removed 5 bases from V and 6 bases from J; junction bases left unmatched: 5. The CDR3 length is 15 residues. The CDR3 here is CASSGGLAGFNEQFF. CDR3 DNA: TGTGCCAGTAGTGGAGGACTAGCGGGGTTCAATGAGCAGTTCTTC.

In its sample, this clone was seen once. CDR3 in amino acids: CASSVVGTTGWNTEAFF. CDR3 nucleotides: TGTGCCAGCAGCGTAGTGGGTACGACAGGGTGGAACACTGAAGCTTTCTTT. The J gene is TRBJ1-1, the V gene TRBV9; TRBD1 aligns across 7 bases. Germline CDR1 and CDR2: SGDLS and YYNGEE. This CDR3 spans 17 amino acids. V dropped 0 bases and J dropped 1; count of bases not matched to a gene: 9.

This chain connects TRBV5-1 to TRBJ2-2; a possible D gene is TRBD1 (5 bases). The length of the CDR3 is 14 residues. Trimming took 5 bases from V and 1 from J, leaving 9 bases between them. Germline CDR1 reads SGHRS; CDR2 reads YFSETQ. CDR3 residues: CASSYQGNTGELFF. The DNA of the CDR3 is TGCGCCAGCAGTTACCAGGGGAACACCGGGGAGCTGTTTTTT. Using reference TRBV5-1 and TRBJ2-2 for the parts outside the CDR3, the full variable domain is KAGVTQTPRYLIKTRGQQVTLSCSPISGHRSVSWYQQTPGQGLQFLFEYFSETQRNKGNFPGRFSGRQFSNSRSEMNVSTLELGDSALYLCASSYQGNTGELFFGEGSRLTVL.

The rearrangement joins TRBV4-2 to TRBJ2-6, with TRBD1 matching 8 bases. V gave up 0 bases and J gave up 0 bases; unmatched junction bases: 7. In germline, CDR1 is LGHNA, CDR2 YNFKEQ. The CDR3 is 19 residues long. The CDR3 is CASSQDSPGGFSGANVLTF. CDR3 nucleotide sequence: TGTGCCAGCAGCCAAGATTCCCCAGGGGGCTTCTCTGGGGCCAACGTCCTGACTTTC.

The rearrangement joins TRBV19 to TRBJ2-4; TRBD2 matches 16 bases. This CDR3 contains 18 residues. Germline V CDR1 and CDR2: LNHDA, SQIVND (reference sequence). J lost 3 bases, V lost 5 bases, and 7 bases had no gene match. In nucleotides, the CDR3 is TGTGCCAGTAGTCCGGGACTAGCGGGGGGGTTAGTCAAAAACATTCAGTACTTC. As protein: CASSPGLAGGLVKNIQYF.

This chain uses TRBV27 with TRBJ1-2, with 8 bases identical to TRBD1. V trimming: 6 bases; J trimming: 4 bases; junction bases outside the gene matches: 4. This CDR3 spans 13 amino acids. The germline V gene encodes CDR1 MNHEY and CDR2 SMNVEV (reference sequence). CDR3 coding DNA: TGTGCCAGCAGCGCGACAGGGGCCTATGGCTACACCTTC. This sequence encodes CASSATGAYGYTF.

The V gene is TRBV12-5, the J gene TRBJ2-1; TRBD2 agrees at 8 bases. This CDR3 comprises 19 residues. Germline V lookup: CDR1 LGHNT, CDR2 FRNRAP. Losses at the gene ends were 4 bases for V and 0 bases for J; bases not matched to a gene: 14. The CDR3 DNA follows: TGTGCTAGTGGTTCTGGAGGTAGCGGGGCACAATACTCCTACAATGAGCAGTTCTTC. Encoded protein: CASGSGGSGAQYSYNEQFF. The complete variable domain, with remaining parts taken from reference TRBV12-5 and TRBJ2-1, reads DARVTQTPRHKVTEMGQEVTMRCQPILGHNTVFWYRQTMMQGLELLAYFRNRAPLDDSGMPKDRFSAEMPDATLATLKIQPSEPRDSAVYFCASGSGGSGAQYSYNEQFFGPGTRLTVL.

The rearrangement links TRBV3-1 (or the pseudogene TRBV3-2) to TRBJ1-1, with a possible D match to TRBD1 (5 bases). V lost 1 base and J 0 bases, leaving 9 bases between the germline ends. The CDR3 is made up of 15 amino acids. Germline values: CDR1 LGHDT, CDR2 YNNKEL (reference sequence). CDR3 residues: CASSQGGAMNTEAFF. The CDR3 region has the DNA TGTGCCAGCAGCCAAGGGGGCGCCATGAACACTGAAGCTTTCTTT.

This chain joins TRBV3-1 (or the pseudogene TRBV3-2) and TRBJ1-6; the D gene is possibly TRBD1 (5 bases). From germline, CDR1 is LGHDT and CDR2 YNNKEL (reference sequence). Trimming stripped 1 base from V and 15 bases from J, with 16 bases between. The CDR3 has 14 residues. CDR3 coding DNA: TGTGCCAGCAGCCAAGCGATCAGGGTCTCGGACCTCCACTTT. It yields the protein CASSQAIRVSDLHF.

V usage is TRBV30 and J usage is TRBJ1-6; a possible D gene is TRBD1 (6 bases). This CDR3 contains 14 residues. V was pared by 0 bases and J by 6 bases, with 9 bases between. Germline V CDR1 and CDR2: GTSNPN, SVGIG (reference sequence). CDR3 bases: TGTGCCTGGAGTGTTTGGGACACTAATTCACCCCTCCACTTT. Its protein product is CAWSVWDTNSPLHF.

The chain uses TRBV30 and TRBJ2-5, with a possible D match to TRBD1 (5 bases). The CDR3 extends over 13 amino acids. CDR1 is GTSNPN, CDR2 SVGIG, per germline (reference sequence). Trimming took 0 bases from V and 2 from J, leaving 7 bases between them. Written as DNA, the CDR3 is TGTGCCTGGAGTGTACAGGTACAAGAGACCCAGTACTTC. Protein product: CAWSVQVQETQYF.

The genes are TRBV28 and TRBJ2-5; tentatively, D is TRBD1 (5 bases). CDR3 length equals 14 residues. Germline-derived CDR1 and CDR2 are MDHEN and SYDVKM. V gave up 5 bases and J gave up 0 bases, with 10 bases separating them. The DNA of the CDR3 is TGTGCCAGCAGTCCCAGACAGAACCAAGAGACCCAGTACTTC. Its translation: CASSPRQNQETQYF. Using reference TRBV28 and TRBJ2-5 for the parts outside the CDR3, the full variable domain is DVKVTQSSRYLVKRTGEKVFLECVQDMDHENMFWYRQDPGLGLRLIYFSYDVKMKEKGDIPEGYSVSREKKERFSLILESASTNQTSMYLCASSPRQNQETQYFGPGTRLLVL.

The chain carries TRBV10-3 and TRBJ1-5; the match to TRBD1 covers 11 bases. CDR1 and CDR2 from the germline V gene are ENHRY and SYGVKD. The CDR3 loop spans 15 amino acids. The J segment lost 2 bases and the V segment lost 10 bases, leaving 7 bases of the junction unmatched. CDR3 residues: CATNPGQGGNQPQHF. The CDR3 DNA follows: TGTGCCACAAATCCGGGACAGGGGGGCAATCAGCCCCAGCATTTT.

This rearrangement joins TRBV7-6 to TRBJ1-6, with 7 bases aligning to TRBD1. The germline V gene has CDR1 SGHVS and CDR2 FNYEAQ. CDR3 length: 14 amino acids. Trimming at V came to 5 bases and at J to 6 bases, leaving 4 bases not matched to a gene. CDR3 region: CASSLGQLNSPLHF. CDR3 bases: TGTGCCAGCAGCCTGGGACAGCTTAATTCACCCCTCCACTTT.

The genes are TRBV6-5 and TRBJ2-7; weak D call: TRBD2 (5 bases). CDR1 is MNHEY, CDR2 SVGAGI, per germline. Trimming cost V 6 bases and J 0 bases, with 15 bases left between them. The CDR3 runs to 15 residues. In DNA, the CDR3 is TGTGCCAGCAGAACTCCAGGAGGCAGCTCCTACGAGCAGTACTTC. This gives the protein CASRTPGGSSYEQYF.

V and J are TRBV7-3 and TRBJ2-2; 7 positions agree with TRBD1. With 0 bases clipped from V and 5 bases from J, the junction kept 9 bases outside the gene matches. The CDR3 has 17 amino acids. Germline values: CDR1 SGHTA, CDR2 FQGTGA. In nucleotides, the CDR3 is TGTGCCAGCAGCTTAACAGGGGGCGAGGGGACGACCGGGGAGCTGTTTTTT. Protein: CASSLTGGEGTTGELFF.

The V gene is TRBV4-1, the J gene TRBJ2-7, with 11 bases matching TRBD2. This CDR3 has 17 amino acids. V shed 0 bases and J 0 bases; nucleotides not matched to a gene: 4. CDR1 MGHRA and CDR2 YSYEKL come from the germline V gene. The CDR3 nucleotides are TGCGCCAGCAGCCAAGATCCTAGCGGGGGGTTCTCCTACGAGCAGTACTTC. It encodes CASSQDPSGGFSYEQYF.

V gene TRBV7-8 combines with J gene TRBJ2-5; 9 bases are shared with TRBD1. CDR1 is SGHVS, CDR2 FQNEAQ, per germline. V trimming: 4 bases; J trimming: 6 bases; junction bases outside the gene matches: 6. This CDR3 has 14 residues. The CDR3 DNA follows: TGTGCCAGCAGCTCGGGACAGGGCCAGCAGACCCAGTACTTC. Translation gives CASSSGQGQQTQYF. The variable domain in full, completed from reference TRBV7-8 and TRBJ2-5, reads GAGVSQSPRYKVAKRGQDVALRCDPISGHVSLFWYQQALGQGPEFLTYFQNEAQLDKSGLPSDRFFAERPEGSVSTLKIQRTQQEDSAVYLCASSSGQGQQTQYFGPGTRLLVL.

The gene calls are TRBV11-2 and TRBJ1-6; D unresolved. The CDR3 is 16 amino acids. Germline V lookup: CDR1 SGHAT, CDR2 FQNNGV. V gave up 2 bases and J gave up 7 bases, with 15 bases separating them. CDR3 loop: CASSLIYGFSNSPLHF. The CDR3 nucleotides read TGTGCCAGCAGCTTAATCTACGGGTTTTCAAATTCACCCCTCCACTTT. The whole variable domain, filled in from reference TRBV11-2 and TRBJ1-6, reads EAGVAQSPRYKIIEKRQSVAFWCNPISGHATLYWYQQILGQGPKLLIQFQNNGVVDDSQLPKDRFSAERLKGVDSTLKIQPAKLEDSAVYLCASSLIYGFSNSPLHFGNGTRLTVT.

The chain has TRBV5-4 and TRBJ2-1; maybe TRBD2 (7 bases). Trimming left V 4 bases short and J 7 bases short, with 12 bases between. Germline V CDR1 and CDR2: SGHNT, YYREEE (reference sequence). CDR3 length: 13 residues. The CDR3 DNA reads TGTGCCAGCAGCCGGGGGGCCGAGAATGAGCAGTTCTTC. Encoded protein: CASSRGAENEQFF.

The CDR3 reads CASLGGGINYGYTF. DNA for the CDR3: TGTGCCAGCCTCGGGGGGGGGATTAACTATGGCTACACCTTC. V is TRBV28 and J is TRBJ1-2; weak D call: TRBD1 (5 bases). CDR3 length: 14 amino acids. The germline gives CDR1 MDHEN, CDR2 SYDVKM. With 8 bases removed from V and 1 base from J, the gap between germline ends came to 14 bases.

J is TRBJ1-5 and V is TRBV6-6, with a possible D match to TRBD1 (6 bases). Germline loops: CDR1 MNHNY, CDR2 SVGAGI (reference sequence). The CDR3 has 15 residues. The V and J ends lost 3 bases and 3 bases respectively, with 12 bases between them. CDR3 loop: CASSYKDSFNQPQHF. The CDR3 DNA is TGTGCCAGCAGTTATAAGGACAGCTTCAATCAGCCCCAGCATTTT.

The chain couples TRBV28 to TRBJ2-4, with 8 bases that match TRBD1. The V segment lost 3 bases and the J segment 0 bases; nucleotides outside the gene matches: 4. This CDR3 spans 16 amino acids. Germline CDR1 reads MDHEN; CDR2 reads SYDVKM. CDR3 in amino acids: CASSFSGTGAKNIQYF. DNA for the CDR3: TGTGCCAGCAGTTTTTCCGGGACAGGAGCCAAAAACATTCAGTACTTC.